This T cell receptor (beta chain) was sequenced for a study of technical replicates of blood from several donors. Looked up from germline, CDR1 is MGHRA and CDR2 is YSYEKL. CDR3 length: 17 amino acids. Deletions cut 3 bases from V and 5 bases from J, with 20 bases between. The method was immunoSEQ multiplex PCR; TCRdb's version includes in-frame clones alone and lacks a portion of them. Of some 71,000 clones detected, approximately 96% appear once; the ten largest clones hold 0.18%. The sample comprised T cells isolated from PBMCs. The chain couples TRBV4-1 to TRBJ1-5; tentative D call: TRBD1 (6 bases). The TCR originated in a human donor in good health. The CDR3 spells CASSQRQAPFDDQPQHF. The CDR3 DNA sequence: TGCGCCAGCAGCCAGAGACAGGCTCCCTTCGATGATCAGCCCCAGCATTTT.